The next 5 T cell receptor beta chains were all read from a single sample in a study of shared clonotypes between healthy human individuals. Data came from immunoSEQ multiplex PCR; TCRdb stores just in-frame clones and leaves some out. The table lists about 2.4 million clones, approximately 92% of them singletons. Sequenced: naive CD4+ T cells sorted from blood. The subset here: CD45RA+ positively selected. These TCRs come from a man aged 18 to 29 in good health.

The V and J genes are TRBV5-4 and TRBJ2-2; D may be TRBD1 (5 bases). Germline CDR1 and CDR2: SGHNT and YYREEE (reference sequence). Deletions cut 4 bases from V and 1 base from J, with 11 bases between. This CDR3 contains 15 residues. DNA for the CDR3: TGTGCCAGCAGCCGGCAGGGTGGGAACACCGGGGAGCTGTTTTTT. Translation: CASSRQGGNTGELFF. The complete variable domain, with remaining parts taken from reference TRBV5-4 and TRBJ2-2, reads ETGVTQSPTHLIKTRGQQVTLRCSSQSGHNTVSWYQQALGQGPQFIFQYYREEENGRGNFPPRFSGLQFPNYSSELNVNALELDDSALYLCASSRQGGNTGELFFGEGSRLTVL.

The CDR3 is CASSLPSLTEQFF. DNA for the CDR3: TGTGCCAGCAGCTTACCAAGCCTTACTGAGCAGTTCTTC. The chain combines TRBV11-2 with TRBJ2-1; D unclear. V was cut by 2 bases and J by 9 bases, with 11 bases left in between. Germline CDR1 SGHAT, CDR2 FQNNGV. This CDR3 comprises 13 residues.

This chain connects TRBV6-5 to TRBJ2-7; D is unclear. The CDR3 consists of 13 residues. V lost 7 bases, J lost 0 bases, and 10 bases lay in between. Looked up from germline, CDR1 is MNHEY and CDR2 is SVGAGI. The CDR3 DNA is TGTGCCAGCAAAAGAGACGGCTCCTACGAGCAGTACTTC. Residues: CASKRDGSYEQYF.

This clone was found a few times. The genes are TRBV9 and TRBJ1-1; D might be TRBD1 (5 bases). CDR3 size: 14 residues. Trimming shortened V by 2 bases and J by 5 bases, and 13 bases separated the two germline ends. Germline CDR1 reads SGDLS; CDR2 reads YYNGEE. Here the CDR3 DNA reads TGTGCCAGCAGCGTGGAAAACGGGGGAACTGAAGCTTTCTTT. Residues: CASSVENGGTEAFF.

The gene calls are TRBV5-1 and TRBJ2-5, with TRBD2 matching 11 bases. The V gene's germline CDR1 is SGHRS and CDR2 YFSETQ. V was pared by 4 bases and J by 3 bases, with 8 bases of the junction left unmatched. This CDR3 is 16 amino acids long. The CDR3 DNA follows: TGCGCCAGCAGCCTGGGGGGACTAGCGGTAAAAGAGACCCAGTACTTC. It yields the protein CASSLGGLAVKETQYF.